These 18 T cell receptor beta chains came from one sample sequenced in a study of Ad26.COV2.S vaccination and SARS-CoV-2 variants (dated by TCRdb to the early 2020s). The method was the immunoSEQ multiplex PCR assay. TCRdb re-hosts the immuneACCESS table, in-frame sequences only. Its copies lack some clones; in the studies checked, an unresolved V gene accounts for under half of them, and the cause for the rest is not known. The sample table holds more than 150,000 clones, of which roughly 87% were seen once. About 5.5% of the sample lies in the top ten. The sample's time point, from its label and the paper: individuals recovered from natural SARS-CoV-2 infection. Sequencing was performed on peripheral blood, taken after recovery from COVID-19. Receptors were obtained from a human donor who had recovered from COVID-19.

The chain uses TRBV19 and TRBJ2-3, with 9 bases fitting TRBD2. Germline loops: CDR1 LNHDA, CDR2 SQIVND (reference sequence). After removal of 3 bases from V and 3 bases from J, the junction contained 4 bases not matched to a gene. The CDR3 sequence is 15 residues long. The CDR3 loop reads CASSMQLAGTDTQYF. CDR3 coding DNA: TGTGCCAGTAGTATGCAACTAGCGGGTACAGATACGCAGTATTTT.

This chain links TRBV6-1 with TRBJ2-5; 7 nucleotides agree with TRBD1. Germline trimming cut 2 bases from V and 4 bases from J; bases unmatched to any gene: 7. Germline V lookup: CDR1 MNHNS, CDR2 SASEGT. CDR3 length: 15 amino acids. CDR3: CASSETGVTGETQYF. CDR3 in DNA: TGTGCCAGCAGTGAAACAGGGGTGACAGGAGAGACCCAGTACTTC.

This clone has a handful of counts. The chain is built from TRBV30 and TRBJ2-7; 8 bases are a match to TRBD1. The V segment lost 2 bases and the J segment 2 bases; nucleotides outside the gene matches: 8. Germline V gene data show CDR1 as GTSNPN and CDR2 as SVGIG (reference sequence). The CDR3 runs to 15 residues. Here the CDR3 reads CAWSNTGTGTYEQYF. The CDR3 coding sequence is TGTGCCTGGAGTAACACCGGGACAGGAACCTACGAGCAGTACTTC.

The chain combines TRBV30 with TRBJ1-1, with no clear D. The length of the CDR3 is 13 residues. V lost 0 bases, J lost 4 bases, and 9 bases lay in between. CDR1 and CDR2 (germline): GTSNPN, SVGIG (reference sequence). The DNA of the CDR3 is TGTGCCTGGAGTGTATCCCCTCGCACTGAAGCTTTCTTT. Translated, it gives CAWSVSPRTEAFF.

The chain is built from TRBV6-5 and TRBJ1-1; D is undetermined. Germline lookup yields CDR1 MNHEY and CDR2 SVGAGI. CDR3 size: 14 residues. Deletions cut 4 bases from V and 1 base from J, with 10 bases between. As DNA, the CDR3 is TGTGCCAGCAGTTCCCACTTGGGGAACACTGAAGCTTTCTTT. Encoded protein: CASSSHLGNTEAFF.

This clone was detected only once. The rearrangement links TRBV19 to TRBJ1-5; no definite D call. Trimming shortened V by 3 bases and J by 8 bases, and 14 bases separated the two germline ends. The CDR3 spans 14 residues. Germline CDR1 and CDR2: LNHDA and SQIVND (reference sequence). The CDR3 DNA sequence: TGTGCCAGTAGTATTTCGGGGTTGTCGGAGCCCCAGCATTTT. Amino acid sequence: CASSISGLSEPQHF.

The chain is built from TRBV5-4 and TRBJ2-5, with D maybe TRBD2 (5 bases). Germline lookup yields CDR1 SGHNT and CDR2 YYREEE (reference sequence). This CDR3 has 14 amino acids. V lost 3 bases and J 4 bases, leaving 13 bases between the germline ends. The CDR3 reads CASSSPRVRETQYF. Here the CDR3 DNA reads TGTGCCAGCAGCTCACCGCGGGTACGAGAGACCCAGTACTTC. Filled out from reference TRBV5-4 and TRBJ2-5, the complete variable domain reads ETGVTQSPTHLIKTRGQQVTLRCSSQSGHNTVSWYQQALGQGPQFIFQYYREEENGRGNFPPRFSGLQFPNYSSELNVNALELDDSALYLCASSSPRVRETQYFGPGTRLLVL.

The CDR3, as DNA: TGTGCCAGCAGCTTAAGGCCCGGGACTAGCGGGGGGGGCCTAGAGACCCAGTACTTC. This codes for CASSLRPGTSGGGLETQYF. The chain combines TRBV7-8 with TRBJ2-5, with 16 positions matching TRBD2. CDR1 and CDR2 from the germline V gene are SGHVS and FQNEAQ. Germline trimming cut 2 bases from V and 4 bases from J; bases unmatched to any gene: 10. The CDR3 consists of 19 residues.

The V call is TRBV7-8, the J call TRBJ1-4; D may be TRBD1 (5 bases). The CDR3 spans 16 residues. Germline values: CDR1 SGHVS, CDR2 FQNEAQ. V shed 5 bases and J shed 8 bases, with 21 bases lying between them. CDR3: CASSLTPREKQEKLFF. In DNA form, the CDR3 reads TGTGCCAGCAGCCTAACGCCCAGGGAAAAGCAGGAAAAACTGTTTTTT.

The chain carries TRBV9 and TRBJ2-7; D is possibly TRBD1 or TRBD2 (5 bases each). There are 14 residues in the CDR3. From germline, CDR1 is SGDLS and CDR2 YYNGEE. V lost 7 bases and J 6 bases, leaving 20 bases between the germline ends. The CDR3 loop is CASPRRGVNGEQYF. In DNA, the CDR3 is TGTGCCAGCCCCCGACGAGGGGTTAACGGCGAGCAGTACTTC.

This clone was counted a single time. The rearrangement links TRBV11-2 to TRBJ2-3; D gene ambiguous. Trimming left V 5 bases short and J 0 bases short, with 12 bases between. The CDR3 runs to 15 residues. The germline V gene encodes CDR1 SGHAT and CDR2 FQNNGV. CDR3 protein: CASSQLRLSTDTQYF. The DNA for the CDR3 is TGTGCCAGCAGCCAACTTAGGCTTAGCACAGATACGCAGTATTTT.

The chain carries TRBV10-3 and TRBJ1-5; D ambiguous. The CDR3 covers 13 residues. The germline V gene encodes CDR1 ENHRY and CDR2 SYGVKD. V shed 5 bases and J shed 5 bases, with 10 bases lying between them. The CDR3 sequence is CAISYTVDQPQHF. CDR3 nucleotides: TGTGCCATCAGTTACACCGTCGATCAGCCCCAGCATTTT.

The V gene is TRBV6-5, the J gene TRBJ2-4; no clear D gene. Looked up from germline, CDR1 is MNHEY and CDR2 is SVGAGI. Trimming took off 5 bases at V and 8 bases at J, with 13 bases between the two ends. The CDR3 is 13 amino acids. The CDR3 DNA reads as TGTGCCAGCAGTACGACTTCAATGGACATTCAGTACTTC. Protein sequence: CASSTTSMDIQYF.

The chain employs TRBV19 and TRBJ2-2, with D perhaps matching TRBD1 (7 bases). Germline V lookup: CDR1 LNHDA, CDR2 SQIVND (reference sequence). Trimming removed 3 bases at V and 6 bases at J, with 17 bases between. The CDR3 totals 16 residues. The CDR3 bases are TGTGCCAGTAGTATCAAGAGGAGGGGGCGGTCCGGGGAGCTGTTTTTT. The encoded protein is CASSIKRRGRSGELFF.

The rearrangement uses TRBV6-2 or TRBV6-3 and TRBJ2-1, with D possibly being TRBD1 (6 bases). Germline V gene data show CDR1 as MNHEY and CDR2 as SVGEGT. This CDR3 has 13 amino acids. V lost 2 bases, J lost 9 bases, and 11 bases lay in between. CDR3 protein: CASSYTGSREQFF. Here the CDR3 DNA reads TGTGCCAGCAGTTACACAGGGAGTCGTGAGCAGTTCTTC.

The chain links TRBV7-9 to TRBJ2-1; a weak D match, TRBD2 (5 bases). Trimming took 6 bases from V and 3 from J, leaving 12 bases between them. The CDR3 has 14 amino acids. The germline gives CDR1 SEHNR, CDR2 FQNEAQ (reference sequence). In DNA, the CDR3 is TGTGCCAGCAGTTCACCGGGATACTACAATGAGCAGTTCTTC. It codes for CASSSPGYYNEQFF.

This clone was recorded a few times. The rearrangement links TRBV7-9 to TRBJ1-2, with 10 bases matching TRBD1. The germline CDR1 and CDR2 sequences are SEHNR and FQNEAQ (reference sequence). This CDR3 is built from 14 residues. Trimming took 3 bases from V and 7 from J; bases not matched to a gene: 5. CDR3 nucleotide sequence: TGTGCCAGCAGCTTGGGGAGGACAGGGGGTGGCTACACCTTC. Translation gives CASSLGRTGGGYTF.

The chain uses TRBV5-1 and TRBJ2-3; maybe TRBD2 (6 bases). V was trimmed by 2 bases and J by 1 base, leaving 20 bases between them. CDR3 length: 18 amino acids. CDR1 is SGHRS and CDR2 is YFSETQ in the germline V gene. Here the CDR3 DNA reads TGCGCCAGCAGCTTCAAAACGGGGCGGACTACTCGCACAGATACGCAGTATTTT. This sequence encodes CASSFKTGRTTRTDTQYF.